The rows below give T cell receptor beta chains drawn from one sample of a study of Ad26.COV2.S vaccination and SARS-CoV-2 variants. The table came from immunoSEQ multiplex PCR; TCRdb's copy has only in-frame clones and leaves some out. The data contain 240,000 or so clones, around nine tenths of them singletons. Sequencing was performed on peripheral blood, taken in a trial of Ad26.COV2.S vaccine versus placebo. The receptors come from a person between 18 and 65 years old who received the Ad26.COV2.S COVID-19 vaccine or a placebo. Both conserved end residues are part of each CDR3. The order of the fields is D gene, J gene, clone size, V gene, CDR3 DNA, CDR3 protein. The D gene is left open where the match is weak. The size field is filled for only some rows; it gives once, few, many or a size class.

>TRBD2|TRBJ2-7|-|TRBV28
TGTGCCAGCAGTTTAAGTAGCGGGAACTCCTACGAGCAGTACTTC
CASSLSSGNSYEQYF
>-|TRBJ2-4|-|TRBV28
TGTGCCAGCAGTTTATCCCGGGGATTATGGGGAATTGCCAAAAACATTCAGTACTTC
CASSLSRGLWGIAKNIQYF
>-|TRBJ1-5|-|TRBV27
TGTGCCAGCAGTTTCAGAGGACTACAGCCCCAGCATTTT
CASSFRGLQPQHF
>TRBD1|TRBJ1-5|-|TRBV11-2
TGTGCCAGCAGCCAAGGGACAGGGGGCTCGAGCAATCAGCCCCAGCATTTT
CASSQGTGGSSNQPQHF
>-|TRBJ1-1|-|TRBV7-2
TGTGCCAGCAGCTCGGGACGGATGAACACTGAAGCTTTCTTT
CASSSGRMNTEAFF
>TRBD2|TRBJ2-7|-|TRBV2
TGTGCCAGCAGGGGACTACTCTACGAGCAGTACTTC
CASRGLLYEQYF
>TRBD2|TRBJ2-1|-|TRBV7-6
TGTGCCAGCAGCTTAGAAGACGGGAGGGTATACAATGAGCAGTTCTTC
CASSLEDGRVYNEQFF
>-|TRBJ1-1|once|TRBV19
TGTGCCAGCCAGATGAACACTGAAGCTTTCTTT
CASQMNTEAFF
>TRBD1|TRBJ1-3|-|TRBV5-6
TGTGCCAGCAGCTTGGTTAAACAGGGGTACTCTGGAAACACCATATATTTT
CASSLVKQGYSGNTIYF
>-|TRBJ2-3|-|TRBV30
TGTGCCTGGATCAAGGGGTTTGAGACAGATACGCAGTATTTT
CAWIKGFETDTQYF
>-|TRBJ1-2|-|TRBV14
TGTGCCAGCAGCCAAGATCGGGCACCAAACAACTATGGCTACACCTTC
CASSQDRAPNNYGYTF
>-|TRBJ2-1|once|TRBV5-4
TGTGCCAGCGGTGTACTCAATGAGCAGTTCTTC
CASGVLNEQFF
>-|TRBJ2-1|-|TRBV4-1
TGCGCCAGCAGCCAGGGTCCATCGTACAATGAGCAGTTCTTC
CASSQGPSYNEQFF
>TRBD1|TRBJ1-5|-|TRBV19
TGTGCCAGTAGCCCTATTCCAAATCCAGGGGGAAAGGGCAATCAGCCCCAGCATTTT
CASSPIPNPGGKGNQPQHF
>-|TRBJ2-3|-|TRBV28
TGTGCCAGCAGGCCCTTGGACGGGTCGACGAATACGCAGTATTTT
CASRPLDGSTNTQYF
>TRBD1|TRBJ1-5|-|TRBV6-2/TRBV6-3
TGTGCCAGCAGCGCCCGGACAGGGGGCGGCAATCAGCCCCAGCATTTT
CASSARTGGGNQPQHF
>-|TRBJ2-1|-|TRBV4-2
TGTGCCAGCAGCCAAGTTGGTAGTGGGGGAGACTACAATGAGCAGTTCTTC
CASSQVGSGGDYNEQFF
>-|TRBJ2-3|-|TRBV7-8
TGTGCCAGCAGCTTAGAGCCAGGGGATGGAGATACGCAGTATTTT
CASSLEPGDGDTQYF
>-|TRBJ2-7|-|TRBV4-2
TGTGCCAGCAGCCAAGATCGGGCGGGTTCCTACGAGCAGTACTTC
CASSQDRAGSYEQYF
>TRBD1|TRBJ1-1|few|TRBV2
TGTGCCAGCAGGGTGACAGGGAACGAGAACACTGAAGCTTTCTTT
CASRVTGNENTEAFF
>-|TRBJ2-1|-|TRBV10-3
TGTGCCATCAGTGGCCGGGCAGACCCCTGGGATGAGCAGTTCTTC
CAISGRADPWDEQFF
>TRBD1|TRBJ1-4|-|TRBV6-5
TGTGCCAGCAGTCACGGACAGGGTAATGAAAAACTGTTTTTT
CASSHGQGNEKLFF
>TRBD2|TRBJ2-1|-|TRBV7-2
TGTGCCAGCACCCCAGGCGGGAGGGCGGTGAATGAGCAGTTCTTC
CASTPGGRAVNEQFF
>-|TRBJ2-7|-|TRBV9
TGTGCCAGCAGCGTAGAAAGCCGCGACGAGCAGTACTTC
CASSVESRDEQYF
>-|TRBJ2-7|-|TRBV27
TGTGCCAGCAGGTCCACAGGGACCTACGAGCAGTACTTC
CASRSTGTYEQYF
>TRBD2|TRBJ2-1|-|TRBV7-6
TGTGCCAGCAGCTCAAGCCGGGACTACCCTTACAATGAGCAGTTCTTC
CASSSSRDYPYNEQFF
>-|TRBJ1-1|-|TRBV19
TGTGCCAGCTCAGACAGACTGAACACTGAAGCTTTCTTT
CASSDRLNTEAFF
>TRBD2|TRBJ2-3|-|TRBV19
TGTGCCAGTAGTATAGCCCCACAGGGACTAGCGGGAGCGGATACGCAGTATTTT
CASSIAPQGLAGADTQYF
>-|TRBJ1-3|-|TRBV11-2
TGTGCCAGCAGCCCGGGACTGAAAGACTCTGGAAACACCATATATTTT
CASSPGLKDSGNTIYF
>-|TRBJ1-1|-|TRBV19
TGTGCCAGTACCATAGGGACTGAAGCTTTCTTT
CASTIGTEAFF
>-|TRBJ1-3|-|TRBV3-1/TRBV3-2
TGTGCCAGCACCCCTCCGGGGAGGACCCCGACCGGAAACACCATATATTTT
CASTPPGRTPTGNTIYF
>-|TRBJ1-5|once|TRBV15
TGTGCCACCAGCAGAGATGGAGGGAATCAGCCCCAGCATTTT
CATSRDGGNQPQHF
>-|TRBJ1-1|-|TRBV5-1
TGCGCCAGCAGCCAGACACGGAACACTGAAGCTTTCTTT
CASSQTRNTEAFF
>TRBD1|TRBJ2-1|-|TRBV5-4
TGTGCCAGCAGCTTGGACCCCGACAGGGGGTCCTACAATGAGCAGTTCTTC
CASSLDPDRGSYNEQFF
>-|TRBJ2-5|-|TRBV6-1
TGTGCCAGCACAAACAGGGTGTCGGCCCAGTACTTC
CASTNRVSAQYF
>-|TRBJ1-5|-|TRBV7-2
TGTGCCAGCAGCTTCGGTATCAATCAGCCCCAGCATTTT
CASSFGINQPQHF
>-|TRBJ2-7|-|TRBV27
TGTGCCAGCAGTTTCCAGAGGGGTTCTCGCTCCTACGAGCAGTACTTC
CASSFQRGSRSYEQYF
>-|TRBJ1-6|-|TRBV6-5
TGTGCCAGCAGGAGAAAAGGGTATTCACCCCTCCACTTT
CASRRKGYSPLHF
>TRBD2|TRBJ2-2|-|TRBV10-3
TGTGCCATCAGGGTCGGGACTACGGCCGGGGAGCTGTTTTTT
CAIRVGTTAGELFF
>-|TRBJ1-2|-|TRBV15
TGTGCCACCAGCATCCTATCGGGGGGCTACACCTTC
CATSILSGGYTF
>-|TRBJ1-1|-|TRBV21-1
TGTGCCAGCAGCAAAGCCCTCAGATTCGAAGGGGTCCCTGAAGCTTTCTTT
CASSKALRFEGVPEAFF
>-|TRBJ2-7|-|TRBV28
TGTGCCAGCAGCCCTTGGGGGCTCTACGAGCAGTACTTC
CASSPWGLYEQYF
>-|TRBJ2-1|-|TRBV13
TGTGCCAGCAGCCGGGGGACAGACGGGCAGTTCTTC
CASSRGTDGQFF
>-|TRBJ2-3|once|TRBV5-5
TGTGCCAGCATCCTTGCCGGACGGAACACAGATACGCAGTATTTT
CASILAGRNTDTQYF
>-|TRBJ2-2|-|TRBV7-2
TGTGCCAGCAGCTTAGTGAGGCCGACCGGGGAGCTGTTTTTT
CASSLVRPTGELFF
>TRBD1|TRBJ2-7|-|TRBV5-8
TGTGCCAGCAGCTTGGTTTTTGGACAGGGGCCCTACGAGCAGTACTTC
CASSLVFGQGPYEQYF
>-|TRBJ2-7|-|TRBV10-3
TGTGCCACAAGTGACGGGTTGAAACAGCAGTACTTC
CATSDGLKQQYF
>TRBD2|TRBJ2-3|-|TRBV5-1
TGCGCCAGCAGCTCCGTAGCGGGGGATACGCAGTATTTT
CASSSVAGDTQYF
>TRBD1|TRBJ1-2|once|TRBV6-2/TRBV6-3
TGTGCCAGCAGTTTCAACCTCGGGACAGGGTCTAACTATGGCTACACCTTC
CASSFNLGTGSNYGYTF
>TRBD1|TRBJ1-6|-|TRBV11-3
TGTGCCAGCAGCTTCGCCAGGGGGGACCATTCACCCCTCCACTTT
CASSFARGDHSPLHF
>-|TRBJ2-1|-|TRBV7-4
TGTGCCCTGGGGGCCCGGTCCAATGAGCAGTTCTTC
CALGARSNEQFF
>TRBD2|TRBJ2-1|-|TRBV7-9
TGTGCCAGCAGCTTAGGGACTAGCGGGTACAATGAGCAGTTCTTC
CASSLGTSGYNEQFF
>-|TRBJ2-5|-|TRBV2
TGTGCCAGCAGGGAGATGGAGACCCAGTACTTC
CASREMETQYF
>TRBD1|TRBJ2-6|-|TRBV19
TGTGCCAGTAGGCCAGGGACAGGTCCCTCTGGGGCCAACGTCCTGACTTTC
CASRPGTGPSGANVLTF
>TRBD1|TRBJ2-7|-|TRBV4-2
TGTGCCAGCAGCCTTGGGACAGGCTACGAGCAGTACTTC
CASSLGTGYEQYF
>TRBD1|TRBJ2-6|-|TRBV9
TGTGCCAGCAGCGCCGGGACAGGGTCTCCTGGGGCCAACGTCCTGACTTTC
CASSAGTGSPGANVLTF
>-|TRBJ2-5|-|TRBV5-1
TGCGCCAGCAGCTTGGTTGGGCAGGGGCAAGAGACCCAGTACTTC
CASSLVGQGQETQYF